This T cell receptor beta chain was retrieved from a study of blood T cell repertoires in COVID-19. For the study at large: Collection of acute and convalescent COVID-19 samples took place in the United States, Italy and Spain.

The CDR3 contains 12 residues. V lost 3 bases to trimming and J lost 11 bases; unmatched junction nucleotides: 6. Looked up from germline, CDR1 is LNHDA and CDR2 is SQIVND (reference sequence). As handled by the study authors: Reference gene primer amplification in the assay estimated nucleated cell counts. Profiling relied on immunoSEQ multiplex PCR, and the TCRdb table lists in-frame clones only, not all of them. Clone size and V and J calls were adopted from that table, with D and trimming inferred from the DNA. The data contain about 140,000 clones, approximately 80% of them singletons. Sequenced input: peripheral blood. The chain has TRBV19 and TRBJ1-1; TRBD1 matches at 7 bases. This TCR derives from a human donor in a cohort sampled during active COVID-19. The CDR3 here is CASSMVQGMAFF. The CDR3 DNA sequence: TGTGCCAGTAGTATGGTACAGGGGATGGCTTTCTTT.